Below are 19 T cell receptor beta chains sequenced from a single sample in a study of T cell changes during pregnancy in multiple sclerosis. TCRdb's table, derived via immunoSEQ multiplex PCR, lists solely in-frame clones and lacks some. Of around 95,000 clones in the sample, 90% to 95% are singletons; the top ten hold over 1.5%. Here the sequenced sample was peripheral blood, taken after pregnancy. These receptors were collected from a female donor in good health, enrolled as a control in a pregnancy study.

The chain joins TRBV2 to TRBJ1-5; D unclear. The germline V gene encodes CDR1 SNHLY and CDR2 FYNNEI. V was trimmed by 0 bases and J by 3 bases, leaving 6 bases between them. CDR3 length: 14 residues. CDR3 amino acids: CASSEAGLNQPQHF. The CDR3 DNA reads TGTGCCAGCAGTGAAGCCGGTCTCAATCAGCCCCAGCATTTT.

The V gene is TRBV19, the J gene TRBJ2-7; a possible D gene is TRBD2 (6 bases). Germline CDR1 LNHDA, CDR2 SQIVND (reference sequence). Trimming shortened V by 2 bases and J by 5 bases, and 10 bases separated the two germline ends. The CDR3 is made up of 13 amino acids. The CDR3 region is CASSISGVDEQYF. The CDR3 DNA sequence: TGTGCCAGTAGTATATCGGGAGTGGACGAGCAGTACTTC.

V usage is TRBV28 and J usage is TRBJ2-7, with TRBD1 matching 10 bases. The CDR3 covers 16 residues. The junction had 11 bases not matched to a gene; V was cut back by 6 bases and J by 3 bases. The V gene's germline CDR1 is MDHEN and CDR2 SYDVKM. The CDR3 sequence is CASSTYPGTGVYEQYF. As DNA, the CDR3 is TGTGCCAGCAGCACTTATCCCGGGACAGGGGTCTACGAGCAGTACTTC.

The gene calls are TRBV7-8 and TRBJ2-5; TRBD1 agrees at 7 bases. The germline V gene encodes CDR1 SGHVS and CDR2 FQNEAQ. The CDR3 has 14 amino acids. V was clipped by 1 base and J by 5 bases; unmatched bases: 4. For the CDR3, the DNA is TGTGCCAGCAGCTTAGGGACAGGTCCGGAGACCCAGTACTTC. Protein sequence: CASSLGTGPETQYF.

This clone was recorded only once. This chain uses TRBV4-2 with TRBJ1-2; D gene unclear. CDR1 and CDR2 (germline): LGHNA, YNFKEQ. With 0 bases removed from V and 4 bases from J, the gap between germline ends came to 21 bases. The CDR3 runs to 18 residues. CDR3 in DNA: TGTGCCAGCAGCCAAGATAATGCGGCAGAGGGCAGCCTCTATGGCTACACCTTC. Translating gives CASSQDNAAEGSLYGYTF.

V gene TRBV28 combines with J gene TRBJ2-7; maybe TRBD1 (6 bases). The CDR3 covers 14 residues. Germline CDR1 and CDR2: MDHEN and SYDVKM. The V gene lost 4 bases and the J gene lost 1 base, with 11 bases spanning the gap. The CDR3 DNA sequence: TGTGCCAGCAGTTCAACAGGGAAATCCTACGAGCAGTACTTC. Amino acid sequence: CASSSTGKSYEQYF.

The rearrangement links TRBV4-1 to TRBJ2-7; 10 positions match TRBD2. Trimming removed 6 bases from V and 2 bases from J; junction bases left unmatched: 4. This CDR3 has 14 amino acids. Germline V gene data show CDR1 as MGHRA and CDR2 as YSYEKL. CDR3 DNA sequence: TGCGCCAGCAGGCCTAGCGGGAGTGCCTACGAGCAGTACTTC. It is translated as CASRPSGSAYEQYF.

The rearrangement links TRBV28 to TRBJ2-3, with no clear D. The CDR3 sequence is 12 residues long. Trimming took off 8 bases at V and 0 bases at J, with 6 bases between the two ends. Per germline, CDR1 MDHEN and CDR2 SYDVKM. In nucleotides, the CDR3 is TGTGCCAGCCGGTCAAGCACAGATACGCAGTATTTT. Amino acid sequence: CASRSSTDTQYF.

The chain employs TRBV28 and TRBJ2-7; 11 bases match TRBD1. CDR3 length: 14 amino acids. J lost 3 bases, V lost 6 bases, and 4 bases had no gene match. CDR1 is MDHEN and CDR2 is SYDVKM in the germline V gene. Here the CDR3 DNA reads TGTGCCAGCAGGGGGACAGGGGGGAACTACGAGCAGTACTTC. Its translation: CASRGTGGNYEQYF.

In this sample, this clone turned up once. The chain joins TRBV11-2 to TRBJ2-2, with D tentatively TRBD2 (5 bases). The CDR3 sequence is 14 residues long. The V end lost 4 bases, the J end lost 6 bases, and 12 bases lay between the germline ends. CDR1 and CDR2 (germline): SGHAT, FQNNGV. CDR3 sequence: CASSSRAQAGELFF. DNA for the CDR3: TGTGCCAGCAGCTCGAGGGCCCAAGCCGGGGAGCTGTTTTTT.

V and J are TRBV4-1 and TRBJ2-7; D remains unclear. This CDR3 is built from 13 residues. Per germline, CDR1 MGHRA and CDR2 YSYEKL. Trimming took 0 bases from V and 3 from J, leaving 6 bases between them. CDR3 sequence (DNA): TGCGCCAGCAGCCAAGAGACTGGCTACGAGCAGTACTTC. Protein: CASSQETGYEQYF.

This clone was counted only a few times. The gene calls are TRBV28 and TRBJ1-5, with TRBD1 matching over 9 bases. With V trimmed by 5 bases and J by 3 bases, 5 bases remained unmatched. In germline, CDR1 is MDHEN, CDR2 SYDVKM. The CDR3 runs 15 residues. The chain's CDR3 is CASSGGQGYNQPQHF. Here the CDR3 DNA reads TGTGCCAGCAGTGGGGGACAGGGCTACAATCAGCCCCAGCATTTT.

This sequence joins TRBV19 and TRBJ1-1; D possibly corresponds to TRBD1 (5 bases). The germline CDR1 and CDR2 sequences are LNHDA and SQIVND (reference sequence). V was cut by 4 bases and J by 0 bases, with 12 bases left in between. The CDR3 is made up of 15 amino acids. CDR3 loop: CASSTSPGLNTEAFF. CDR3 DNA: TGTGCCAGTAGTACATCACCAGGGTTGAACACTGAAGCTTTCTTT.

This clone was found a few times. The chain employs TRBV28 and TRBJ1-1; D may be TRBD1 (5 bases). The CDR3 is 13 residues long. The germline V gene has CDR1 MDHEN and CDR2 SYDVKM. V was pared by 5 bases and J by 1 base, with 8 bases between. The CDR3 bases are TGTGCCAGCAGTCTTCAGGGGAACACTGAAGCTTTCTTT. This gives the protein CASSLQGNTEAFF.

The V gene is TRBV2, the J gene TRBJ2-1; a weak D match, TRBD2 (5 bases). The V gene lost 4 bases and the J gene lost 3 bases, with 13 bases spanning the gap. The CDR3 extends over 15 amino acids. Germline V CDR1 and CDR2: SNHLY, FYNNEI. The CDR3 DNA reads as TGTGCCAGCAGTGGGGCAGACTACATCTACAATGAGCAGTTCTTC. Amino acid sequence: CASSGADYIYNEQFF.

The chain carries TRBV5-1 and TRBJ2-7; perhaps TRBD1 as D (5 bases). Germline CDR1 reads SGHRS; CDR2 reads YFSETQ. The CDR3 is 15 residues long. The germline V and J ends were trimmed by 1 base and 6 bases, with 17 bases remaining between them. CDR3 nucleotide sequence: TGCGCCAGCAGCTTGAATACAGGTCCTTTTGGCGAGCAGTACTTC. It is translated as CASSLNTGPFGEQYF.

The chain employs TRBV5-1 and TRBJ2-3; 9 bases map to TRBD1. CDR3 size: 15 residues. CDR1 and CDR2 (germline): SGHRS, YFSETQ. Unmatched junction bases numbered 4, after V lost 3 bases and J lost 2 bases. The CDR3, as DNA: TGCGCCAGCAGCTCGGGACAGGGTGTCACAGATACGCAGTATTTT. This translates into CASSSGQGVTDTQYF.

The rearrangement links TRBV6-1 to TRBJ1-3; 7 bases align to TRBD1. There are 16 residues in the CDR3. The V segment lost 3 bases and the J segment 4 bases; nucleotides outside the gene matches: 9. Germline V gene data show CDR1 as MNHNS and CDR2 as SASEGT. CDR3 sequence reads: CASSDRGTVQGNTIYF. DNA for the CDR3: TGTGCCAGCAGTGACCGGGGGACAGTCCAGGGAAACACCATATATTTT.

The chain combines TRBV2 with TRBJ2-5; the match to TRBD2 covers 7 bases. With V trimmed by 7 bases and J by 7 bases, 9 bases remained unmatched. Germline V gene data show CDR1 as SNHLY and CDR2 as FYNNEI. The CDR3 is made up of 13 amino acids. DNA for the CDR3: TGTGCCAGCAATTCGGCGGGAGAGGGGACCCAGTACTTC. This codes for CASNSAGEGTQYF.